One sample yielded the 11 T cell receptor beta chains listed below, sequenced in a study of T cell repertoires in cytomegalovirus infection. TCRdb reanalysed the reads using MiXCR and keeps one entry per CDR3 protein. The table shows approximately 120,000 distinct CDR3 sequences, with roughly a third occurring only once. The antigens for these receptors are not known. The source material was CD8+ T cells from cultured PBMCs, sampled from culture after CMV antigen stimulation. Every receptor here comes from a human donor in good health (CMV status not recorded). Some clones in this sample may be carry-over from other donors' samples.

This clonotype showed up just a few times. V and J are TRBV7-2 and TRBJ2-5; TRBD2 matches at 15 bases. V was clipped by 5 bases and J by 2 bases; unmatched bases: 6. This CDR3 contains 17 residues. Germline V gene lookup returns CDR1 SGHTA and CDR2 FQGNSA. CDR3: CASSPRTSGGGQETQYF. The CDR3 DNA is TGTGCCAGCAGCCCCCGGACTAGCGGGGGGGGACAAGAGACCCAGTACTTC.

The chain has TRBV2 and TRBJ2-7, with unresolved D. Germline loops: CDR1 SNHLY, CDR2 FYNNEI. V gave up 7 bases and J gave up 7 bases, with 11 bases separating them. CDR3 length: 11 residues. CDR3 DNA: TGTGCCAGCACCCCTGATTGGGAGCAGTACTTC. Its protein product is CASTPDWEQYF.

The V call is TRBV19, the J call TRBJ2-1, with D unresolved. This CDR3 contains 12 residues. Germline CDR1 and CDR2: LNHDA and SQIVND (reference sequence). Trimming removed 6 bases from V and 6 bases from J, with 9 bases in between. The CDR3 DNA reads TGTGCCAGTAGAAGCACTGCCAATGAGCAGTTCTTC. This sequence encodes CASRSTANEQFF.

J is TRBJ1-5 and V is TRBV27; D is undetermined. With 5 bases removed from V and 9 bases from J, the gap between germline ends came to 14 bases. Germline V gene data show CDR1 as MNHEY and CDR2 as SMNVEV (reference sequence). The CDR3 runs to 13 residues. The CDR3 loop reads CASSTRLGRPQHF. As DNA, the CDR3 is TGTGCCAGCAGTACAAGACTCGGGCGGCCCCAGCATTTT.

This clonotype was observed a few times. The rearrangement uses TRBV7-4 and TRBJ2-7; D may be TRBD2 (6 bases). The CDR3 runs to 13 residues. V gave up 3 bases and J gave up 5 bases, with 11 bases separating them. Germline-derived CDR1 and CDR2 are SGHVT and SQSDAQ. The CDR3 region is CASSFWGENEQYF. In nucleotides, the CDR3 is TGTGCCAGCAGCTTTTGGGGGGAGAACGAGCAGTACTTC.

The chain is built from TRBV19 and TRBJ1-4; D is unclear. Trimming pared 3 bases from V and 14 bases from J, leaving 13 bases between. The CDR3 covers 12 residues. Germline CDR1 reads LNHDA; CDR2 reads SQIVND (reference sequence). The CDR3 DNA is TGTGCCAGTAGTATCGGAGAGCGAGAGCTGTTTTTT. It yields the protein CASSIGERELFF.

This clonotype was counted a few times. This chain uses TRBV7-2 with TRBJ2-1, with D possibly being TRBD1 (6 bases). The germline CDR1 and CDR2 sequences are SGHTA and FQGNSA. This CDR3 spans 16 amino acids. Trimming took off 3 bases at V and 0 bases at J, with 12 bases between the two ends. The CDR3 sequence: CASSLRQDSSYNEQFF. CDR3 nucleotide sequence: TGTGCCAGCAGCTTGCGACAGGATAGCTCCTACAATGAGCAGTTCTTC.

This clonotype was seen a handful of times. The chain links TRBV15 to TRBJ2-2; either TRBD1 or TRBD2 may fit D (5 bases each). V was pared by 5 bases and J by 6 bases, with 16 bases between. Germline V gives CDR1 LNHNV, CDR2 YYDKDF (reference sequence). The CDR3 is 15 residues long. The CDR3 sequence: CATSSPAGGSGELFF. CDR3 coding DNA: TGTGCCACCAGCTCCCCAGCTGGGGGATCCGGGGAGCTGTTTTTT.

The rearrangement links TRBV2 to TRBJ2-5, with D unclear. The CDR3 loop spans 15 amino acids. Between the trimmed V and J ends, which lost 3 bases and 0 bases, there was a span of 11 bases. Germline V CDR1 and CDR2: SNHLY, FYNNEI. The CDR3 coding sequence is TGTGCCAGCAGTGACCAATCACTTTACCAAGAGACCCAGTACTTC. Encoded protein: CASSDQSLYQETQYF. The full variable domain, with the rest looked up from reference TRBV2 and TRBJ2-5, is EPEVTQTPSHQVTQMGQEVILRCVPISNHLYFYWYRQILGQKVEFLVSFYNNEISEKSEIFDDQFSVERPDGSNFTLKIRSTKLEDSAMYFCASSDQSLYQETQYFGPGTRLLVL.

The sample holds a few counts of this clonotype. The chain uses TRBV28 and TRBJ1-1; weak D call: TRBD1 (5 bases). The CDR3 runs to 12 residues. Germline CDR1 is MDHEN and CDR2 is SYDVKM. V dropped 6 bases and J dropped 7 bases, with 12 bases sitting between them. The CDR3: CASSPGRVEAFF. The CDR3 coding sequence is TGTGCCAGCAGCCCAGGGAGGGTTGAAGCTTTCTTT. Together with reference TRBV28 and TRBJ1-1, the CDR3 gives the full variable domain: DVKVTQSSRYLVKRTGEKVFLECVQDMDHENMFWYRQDPGLGLRLIYFSYDVKMKEKGDIPEGYSVSREKKERFSLILESASTNQTSMYLCASSPGRVEAFFGQGTRLTVV.

This clonotype has a handful of counts. The J gene is TRBJ2-4, the V gene TRBV15, with a weak D call TRBD2 (5 bases). CDR3 length: 16 amino acids. V was trimmed by 5 bases and J by 7 bases, leaving 21 bases between them. Germline V gene sequence: CDR1 LNHNV, CDR2 YYDKDF (reference sequence). CDR3 residues: CATSRGGELDINIQYF. CDR3 in DNA: TGTGCCACCAGCCGGGGTGGGGAGCTTGATATTAACATTCAGTACTTC.